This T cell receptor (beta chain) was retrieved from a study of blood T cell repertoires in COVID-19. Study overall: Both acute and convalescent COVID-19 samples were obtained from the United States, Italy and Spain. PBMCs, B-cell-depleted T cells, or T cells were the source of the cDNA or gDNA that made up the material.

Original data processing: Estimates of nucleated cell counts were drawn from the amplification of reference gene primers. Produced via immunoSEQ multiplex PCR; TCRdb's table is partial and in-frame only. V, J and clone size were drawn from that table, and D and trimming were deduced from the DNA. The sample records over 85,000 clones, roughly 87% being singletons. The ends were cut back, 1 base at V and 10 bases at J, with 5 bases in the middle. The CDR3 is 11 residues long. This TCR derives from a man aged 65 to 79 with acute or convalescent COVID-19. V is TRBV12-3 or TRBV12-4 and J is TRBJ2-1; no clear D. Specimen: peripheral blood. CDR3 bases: TGTGCCAGCAGTTTAGTTGGCGAGCAGTTCTTC. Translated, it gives CASSLVGEQFF.